Described below is a single TCR beta chain sequence and its context. This clone's antigen is unknown. No quality values exist for individual bases; no much larger clone is one base distant. This sample stems from a study of vaccination effects on CD4 cells after COVID-19 (dated by TCRdb to between 2021 and 2022). About the full investigation: Across the study, the median time from the second dose to post-vaccine sampling was 72 days (range 14 to 241). Cultures from other donors in the study were sequenced using the Oncomine TCR Beta short-read assay on an Illumina iSeq 100. The study compared SARS-CoV-2 spike-specific CD4+ TCR repertoires before and after mRNA vaccination in COVID-19 convalescent patients and infection-naive vaccine recipients. A total of 9 to 11 COVID-19 convalescent patients and a few SARS-CoV-2-naive healthy vaccine recipients were included in the full study. Study-wide conclusions, independent of this receptor: Limitations of the study were the small number of convalescent patients and the absence of early post-infection timepoints. In healthy vaccine recipients, vaccine-induced clones were almost all SARS-CoV-2 mono-reactive, with only 1 of 255 being cross-reactive with common cold coronaviruses. Both infection-induced and vaccine-induced clones contracted markedly at late post-vaccination timepoints, which is consistent with waning T cell responses.

CDR1 LNHDA and CDR2 SQIVND were looked up in the germline V gene (reference sequence). The CDR3 sequence holds 14 residues, the cysteine and phenylalanine included. Only the CDR3 region is kept as DNA, spanning 42 bases read in frame from base 1. V sheds 6 bases and J sheds 7 bases, leaving 18 bases between their ends. In the ViraFEST assay, PBMC were stimulated with viral peptide pools, and antigen-specific CD4+ T cell clonotypes were then identified by expansion using TCR sequencing. After 10 days of culture, CD4+ T cells were isolated with the EasySep CD4+ T cell isolation kit. Each participant received two doses of an mRNA SARS-CoV-2 vaccine, either BNT162b2 or mRNA-1273. The absence of prior SARS-CoV-2 infection in healthy vaccine recipients was confirmed by negative nucleocapsid antibodies before and after vaccination. Over 1.5 million PBMC per well were cultured with 9 to 10 ug/ml peptides in IMDM containing about 5% human AB serum, about 9.6 IU/ml IL-2 and gentamicin. Half of the culture medium was replaced with fresh IL-2-containing medium on days 3 and 7. Unless noted otherwise, every peptide stimulation condition was cultured in triplicate wells. PBMC were separated from whole blood using Ficoll-Paque Plus gradient centrifugation and were then either cryopreserved at -140C or used fresh. Overlapping peptide pools spanned the spike proteins of SARS-CoV-2 and the common cold coronaviruses HCoV-NL63, HCoV-OC43 and HCoV-229E. The QIAamp micro DNA kit was used to extract genomic DNA from the cultured CD4+ T cells.

The library was obtained by the immunoSEQ multiplex PCR assay. TCR beta CDR3 sequencing was performed on DNA from the cultured, isolated CD4+ T cells. For the original study's pipeline: Non-productive TCR sequences were removed and reads were trimmed to the CDR3 region, keeping CDR3s of at least 7 amino acids. Antigen-specific clonotypes were identified using the MANAFEST web app by comparison of expansion in peptide wells against reference cultures. For clones to be considered positive, expansion at FDR<0.05 versus reference and all other wells, an odds ratio above 5, and a frequency above 0.1% in two replicate wells were required. A clonotype was called cross-reactive if it was significantly expanded both in SARS-CoV-2 spike wells and in at least one common cold coronavirus spike condition. CDR3 similarity was assessed by Levenshtein distance using the stringdist R package, and unrooted trees were constructed with ape in R 3.6.1. The table comes from immuneACCESS by way of TCRdb, which keeps in-frame sequences with V and J called. Part of the clones is missing from these tables; in studies checked, under half for an unresolved V gene and the rest for unknown reasons. That table supplies the V and J calls and clone size; D and trimming were determined from the DNA. The sample table lists tens of thousands of clones, approximately 82% of them with a count of one. Over 1.2% of the sample rests with the top ten.

In this chain, TRBV19 is recombined with TRBJ1-2; TRBD1 is a weak D gene call, 6 bases matching. Sequenced here: CD4+ T cells from PBMCs cultured with HCoV-NL63 spike peptides, sampled after COVID-19 vaccination. Taken with the paper, the label for cell subset or site translates to: HCoV-NL63 spike overlapping peptide pool stimulation. The sequence came from a human donor who received a COVID-19 vaccine. Some clones in this sample may be carry-over from other donors' samples. The CDR3 protein is CASSQTGRRGGYTF. The nucleotide sequence is TGTGCCAGTAGCCAAACAGGGAGAAGAGGTGGCTACACCTTC.